The rows below give T cell receptor beta chains drawn from one sample of a study of blood T cell repertoires in COVID-19. Generated by immunoSEQ multiplex PCR, the TCRdb table keeps only in-frame clones and is missing some. The table lists some 120,000 clones, approximately 82% of them singletons. Sequencing input: peripheral blood. These receptors all come from a man between 65 and 79 years old with active or convalescent COVID-19. CDR3s include the opening cysteine and the closing phenylalanine or tryptophan. D genes are given only for firm matches. Size values are once, few and many counts, or a class for expanded clones, and some rows have none.

v_gene	len	d_gene	j_gene	abundance	CDR3aa	CDR3nt
TRBV19	12	TRBD1	TRBJ1-2	NA	CASSTTGDGYTF	TGTGCCAGTAGTACCACAGGGGATGGCTACACCTTC
TRBV11-3	15	TRBD1	TRBJ1-5	NA	CASSFRQGPNQPQHF	TGTGCCAGCAGCTTTCGACAGGGACCTAATCAGCCCCAGCATTTT
TRBV2	12	TRBD1	TRBJ1-2	NA	CASSQGAGGYTF	TGTGCCAGCTCACAGGGGGCTGGTGGCTACACCTTC
TRBV10-2	15	NA	TRBJ1-3	NA	CASSETASSGNTIYF	TGCGCCAGCAGTGAGACAGCCAGCTCTGGAAACACCATATATTTT
TRBV7-6	15	NA	TRBJ1-1	once	CASSSGRVGGTEAFF	TGTGCCAGCAGCTCCGGGCGGGTCGGGGGGACTGAAGCTTTCTTT
TRBV19	17	TRBD2	TRBJ2-1	NA	CASSQNGLAGGYNEQFF	TGTGCCAGTAGCCAAAATGGACTAGCGGGAGGGTACAATGAGCAGTTCTTC
TRBV6-2/TRBV6-3	14	NA	TRBJ2-1	NA	CASSVGGSYNEQFF	TGTGCCAGCAGTGTGGGGGGTTCCTACAATGAGCAGTTCTTC
TRBV11-2	13	NA	TRBJ2-7	NA	CASSLQAGYEQYF	TGTGCCAGCAGCTTACAGGCAGGGTACGAGCAGTACTTC
TRBV6-5	12	TRBD2	TRBJ2-5	NA	CASRAGQETQYF	TGTGCCAGCAGAGCGGGACAAGAGACCCAGTACTTC
TRBV3-1/TRBV3-2	17	NA	TRBJ2-2	NA	CATTGSGGLTPTGELFF	TGTGCTACCACGGGGAGCGGAGGTCTTACCCCCACCGGGGAGCTGTTTTTT
TRBV28	11	NA	TRBJ1-2	NA	CASSSGGGYTF	TGTGCCAGCAGTTCCGGAGGGGGCTACACCTTC
TRBV5-1	14	NA	TRBJ2-3	NA	CASGSNRDTDTQYF	TGCGCCAGCGGGAGTAACCGGGACACAGATACGCAGTATTTT
TRBV7-3	14	TRBD1	TRBJ2-1	once	CASSLGQGANEQFF	TGTGCCAGCAGCTTAGGTCAGGGGGCGAATGAGCAGTTCTTC
TRBV10-3	18	TRBD1	TRBJ1-1	once	CAISAVKSTGERGAEAFF	TGTGCCATCAGTGCTGTCAAATCGACAGGGGAGCGGGGGGCTGAAGCTTTCTTT
TRBV30	11	NA	TRBJ1-3	many	CAWSDRNTIYF	TGTGCCTGGAGTGACAGAAACACCATATATTTT
TRBV7-2	13	NA	TRBJ2-3	NA	CASSSQGLDTQYF	TGTGCCAGCAGCTCTCAGGGGTTAGATACGCAGTATTTT
TRBV5-5	13	NA	TRBJ1-1	NA	CASSLQGNTEAFF	TGTGCCAGCAGCTTACAGGGAAACACTGAAGCTTTCTTT
TRBV9	15	NA	TRBJ1-1	NA	CASSADRAPVTEAFF	TGTGCCAGCAGCGCTGACAGAGCTCCCGTAACTGAAGCTTTCTTT
TRBV15	16	TRBD1	TRBJ1-6	NA	CATSSWGQGTESPLHF	TGTGCCACCAGCAGCTGGGGACAGGGGACGGAATCACCCCTCCACTTT
TRBV5-1	15	TRBD1	TRBJ1-1	NA	CASSLQGAWGTEAFF	TGCGCCAGCAGCCTCCAGGGGGCTTGGGGAACTGAAGCTTTCTTT
TRBV9	15	TRBD1	TRBJ1-2	many	CASSHPDREVYGYTF	TGTGCCAGCAGCCACCCAGACAGGGAAGTCTATGGCTACACCTTC
TRBV18	15	NA	TRBJ1-6	NA	CASSPPGSYNSPLHF	TGTGCCAGCTCACCACCCGGCTCCTATAATTCACCCCTCCACTTT
TRBV7-8	14	TRBD1	TRBJ1-4	few	CASRLDRGNEKLFF	TGTGCCAGCAGACTTGACAGGGGGAATGAAAAACTGTTTTTT
TRBV29-1	18	NA	TRBJ2-2	NA	CSVAGAGRGLLSTGELFF	TGCAGCGTGGCTGGGGCGGGGCGGGGTCTCCTTTCGACCGGGGAGCTGTTTTTT
TRBV11-2	16	TRBD2	TRBJ2-1	NA	CASSLWTSGSPDEQFF	TGTGCCAGCAGCTTGTGGACTAGCGGGAGTCCGGATGAGCAGTTCTTC
TRBV7-6	13	TRBD1	TRBJ1-5	NA	CASSKDRDQPQHF	TGTGCCAGCAGCAAAGACAGGGATCAGCCCCAGCATTTT
TRBV6-5	14	NA	TRBJ1-6	NA	CASRGTTDNSPLHF	TGTGCCAGCAGGGGGACAACTGACAATTCACCCCTCCACTTT
TRBV12-3/TRBV12-4	12	NA	TRBJ2-1	NA	CASSLRTNEQFF	TGTGCCAGCAGTTTACGTACTAATGAGCAGTTCTTC
TRBV7-2	17	TRBD2	TRBJ2-1	NA	CASSLVLAGGYYNEQFF	TGTGCCAGCAGCTTGGTGCTAGCGGGGGGGTACTACAATGAGCAGTTCTTC
TRBV3-1/TRBV3-2	15	TRBD1	TRBJ2-5	NA	CASSRGTGKRETQYF	TGTGCCAGCAGCCGAGGGACAGGGAAGAGGGAGACCCAGTACTTC
TRBV7-8	14	NA	TRBJ1-2	NA	CASSLEPGRHLGEF	TGTGCCAGCAGCTTAGAGCCAGGAAGGCACTTGGGTGAATTC
TRBV5-1	11	NA	TRBJ2-5	once	CASSLQETQYF	TGCGCCAGCAGCCTCCAAGAGACCCAGTACTTC
TRBV10-3	17	TRBD2	TRBJ2-5	NA	CAISESSSGGVRETQYF	TGTGCCATCAGTGAGTCTTCAAGCGGGGGGGTGCGAGAGACCCAGTACTTC
TRBV2	16	TRBD1	TRBJ1-5	NA	CASSAETGERNQPQHF	TGTGCCAGCAGCGCAGAGACAGGGGAACGGAATCAGCCCCAGCATTTT
TRBV5-4	16	NA	TRBJ1-1	NA	CASSLASSGGSREAFF	TGTGCCAGCAGCTTGGCCTCCAGTGGGGGCAGCCGTGAAGCTTTCTTT
TRBV3-1/TRBV3-2	17	TRBD1	TRBJ1-1	NA	CASSQGPNRGRGTEAFF	TGTGCCAGCAGCCAGGGACCGAACAGGGGTCGAGGCACTGAAGCTTTCTTT
TRBV12-3/TRBV12-4	13	TRBD1	TRBJ1-1	NA	CASSRQGGTEAFF	TGTGCCAGCAGTCGACAGGGGGGCACTGAAGCTTTCTTT
TRBV5-6	14	TRBD2	TRBJ2-7	NA	CASSLTGTSREQYF	TGTGCCAGCAGCTTGACCGGGACTAGTCGGGAGCAGTACTTC
TRBV3-1/TRBV3-2	15	TRBD2	TRBJ2-7	few	CASSQGDDGRPEQYF	TGTGCCAGCAGCCAAGGAGATGACGGGAGGCCCGAGCAGTACTTC
TRBV30	13	NA	TRBJ1-1	NA	CAWSSQGNTEAFF	TGTGCCTGGAGTTCACAGGGGAACACTGAAGCTTTCTTT
TRBV10-3	13	NA	TRBJ1-2	NA	CAISDMQRDGYTF	TGTGCCATCAGTGACATGCAGAGGGATGGCTACACCTTC
TRBV2	15	TRBD2	TRBJ2-7	NA	CASSNLAGGSYEQYF	TGTGCCAGCAGCAACCTAGCGGGGGGAAGCTACGAGCAGTACTTC
TRBV7-6	15	TRBD1	TRBJ1-6	NA	CASSLSRDRGSPLHF	TGTGCCAGCAGCCTCAGCCGGGACAGGGGATCACCCCTCCACTTT
TRBV5-1	13	TRBD2	TRBJ2-1	NA	CASWASGSTEQFF	TGCGCCAGCTGGGCTAGCGGGAGTACTGAGCAGTTCTTC
TRBV15	15	NA	TRBJ2-6	NA	CATSRVRSGANVLTF	TGTGCCACCAGCAGAGTAAGGAGTGGGGCCAACGTCCTGACTTTC
TRBV28	15	NA	TRBJ2-3	NA	CASRTERALTDTQYF	TGTGCCAGCAGGACAGAGAGAGCCCTCACAGATACGCAGTATTTT
TRBV5-6	15	TRBD2	TRBJ2-5	NA	CASSPVGGGPKTQYF	TGTGCCAGCAGCCCCGTGGGGGGAGGGCCAAAGACCCAGTACTTC
TRBV5-5	17	TRBD1	TRBJ1-5	NA	CASSSQGMGYSNQPQHF	TGTGCCAGCAGCTCACAGGGGATGGGATATAGCAATCAGCCCCAGCATTTT